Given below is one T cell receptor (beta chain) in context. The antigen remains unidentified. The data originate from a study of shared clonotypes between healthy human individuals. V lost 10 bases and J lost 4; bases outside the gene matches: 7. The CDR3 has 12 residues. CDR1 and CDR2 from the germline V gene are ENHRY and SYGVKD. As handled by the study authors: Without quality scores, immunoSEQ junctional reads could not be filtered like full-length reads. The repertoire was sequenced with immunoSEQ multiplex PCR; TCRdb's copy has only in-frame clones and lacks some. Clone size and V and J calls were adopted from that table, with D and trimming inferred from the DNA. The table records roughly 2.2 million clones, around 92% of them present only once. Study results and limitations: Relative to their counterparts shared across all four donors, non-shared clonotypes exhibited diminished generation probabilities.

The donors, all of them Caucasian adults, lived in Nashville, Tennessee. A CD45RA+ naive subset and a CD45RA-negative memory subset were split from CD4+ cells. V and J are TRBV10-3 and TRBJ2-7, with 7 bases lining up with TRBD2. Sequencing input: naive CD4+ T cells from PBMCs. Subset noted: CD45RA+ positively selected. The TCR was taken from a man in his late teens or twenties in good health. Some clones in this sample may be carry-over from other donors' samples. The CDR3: CATRLGGYEQYF. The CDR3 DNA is TGTGCCACCCGACTCGGGGGGTACGAGCAGTACTTC.